Presented here are 15 T cell receptor beta chains from one specimen sequenced in a study of blood T cell repertoires in COVID-19. Repertoires were generated with immunoSEQ multiplex PCR, while TCRdb's copy carries only in-frame clones and drops some. Among 150,000 to 200,000 clones listed, 90% were seen once. Sequenced: peripheral blood. All receptors derive from a man in his fifties with acute or convalescent COVID-19.

This rearrangement joins TRBV28 to TRBJ1-5; tentatively, D is TRBD1 (5 bases). This CDR3 is built from 15 residues. Between the trimmed V and J ends, which lost 2 bases and 7 bases, there was a span of 15 bases. Germline V gives CDR1 MDHEN, CDR2 SYDVKM. The DNA of the CDR3 is TGTGCCAGCAGTTTACTTTCAGGGAACGGGCAGCCCCAGCATTTT. Its translation is CASSLLSGNGQPQHF.

The chain has TRBV7-2 and TRBJ2-3; D is possibly TRBD1 (5 bases). CDR3 size: 15 residues. V lost 6 bases and J lost 0, with 13 bases in between. CDR1 is SGHTA, CDR2 FQGNSA, per germline. This CDR3 is CASRTKGQSTDTQYF. For the CDR3, the DNA is TGTGCCAGCAGGACAAAAGGACAAAGCACAGATACGCAGTATTTT.

This clone showed up just once. The V gene is TRBV19, the J gene TRBJ1-1; perhaps TRBD1 as D (5 bases). Per germline, CDR1 LNHDA and CDR2 SQIVND (reference sequence). The CDR3 has 14 amino acids. Trimming took 4 bases from V and 3 from J, leaving 12 bases between them. In nucleotides, the CDR3 is TGTGCCAGTAGTAAACGGGGAGGGGACACTGAAGCTTTCTTT. Protein product: CASSKRGGDTEAFF.

The chain uses TRBV28 and TRBJ1-4; D is unclear. This CDR3 is 14 amino acids long. V lost 3 bases and J 0 bases, leaving 5 bases between the germline ends. Germline-derived CDR1 and CDR2 are MDHEN and SYDVKM. The CDR3 DNA follows: TGTGCCAGCAGTTTTGGAGCAACTAATGAAAAACTGTTTTTT. It codes for CASSFGATNEKLFF.

The chain carries TRBV13 and TRBJ2-7; no definite D call. V was cut by 5 bases and J by 1 base, with 12 bases left in between. CDR1 is PRHDT and CDR2 is FYEKMQ in the germline V gene (reference sequence). There are 14 residues in the CDR3. The CDR3 spells CASSSLGRSYEQYF. DNA of the CDR3: TGTGCCAGCAGCAGCCTAGGCAGATCCTACGAGCAGTACTTC.

The chain has TRBV7-9 and TRBJ1-5; TRBD1 agrees at 7 bases. Germline CDR1 reads SEHNR; CDR2 reads FQNEAQ (reference sequence). The CDR3 contains 16 residues. With V trimmed by 5 bases and J by 5 bases, 12 bases remained unmatched. The CDR3 nucleotides are TGTGCCAGCAGCCCCGGGACAGCCCTTGGGTATCAGCCCCAGCATTTT. Translation gives CASSPGTALGYQPQHF.

The chain carries TRBV7-8 and TRBJ1-3, with TRBD1 matching over 8 bases. In germline, CDR1 is SGHVS, CDR2 FQNEAQ. The V segment lost 2 bases and the J segment 3 bases; nucleotides outside the gene matches: 6. The CDR3 sequence is 16 residues long. In DNA form, the CDR3 reads TGTGCCAGCAGCTTATTCCTGGGACAGGATGGAAACACCATATATTTT. Translated, it gives CASSLFLGQDGNTIYF.

The chain uses TRBV5-8 and TRBJ2-5, with D perhaps TRBD1 (6 bases). Germline V gene sequence: CDR1 SGHTS, CDR2 YDEGEE. The ends were cut back, 6 bases at V and 1 base at J, with 13 bases in the middle. CDR3 length: 14 amino acids. CDR3 loop: CASNLQGPQETQYF. The CDR3 nucleotides read TGTGCCAGCAACCTCCAGGGGCCCCAAGAGACCCAGTACTTC.

The chain couples TRBV19 to TRBJ1-1; TRBD1 might be the D (5 bases). Deletions cut 7 bases from V and 5 bases from J, with 17 bases between. Germline-derived CDR1 and CDR2 are LNHDA and SQIVND (reference sequence). The CDR3 spans 14 residues. CDR3 amino acids: CASNEAGQTTEAFF. The DNA of the CDR3 is TGTGCCAGTAATGAGGCAGGGCAAACTACTGAAGCTTTCTTT.

V and J are TRBV10-2 and TRBJ2-7; 9 bases line up with TRBD1. This CDR3 contains 15 residues. Germline CDR1 reads WSHSY; CDR2 reads SAAADI. The V and J ends lost 6 bases and 4 bases, in that order; junction bases with no gene match: 10. The CDR3 region has the DNA TGCGCCAGCAGCCCGGGACAGGGCCGGCGATACGAGCAGTACTTC. Translated, it gives CASSPGQGRRYEQYF.

The chain combines TRBV3-1 (or the pseudogene TRBV3-2) with TRBJ1-6; D unclear. The V end was cut by 0 bases, the J end by 4 bases, with 4 bases between. This CDR3 region has 14 residues. The germline CDR1 and CDR2 sequences are LGHDT and YNNKEL (reference sequence). DNA for the CDR3: TGTGCCAGCAGCCAAGACACTTATAATTCACCCCTCCACTTT. As protein: CASSQDTYNSPLHF.

Remarks on this clone: One junction end disagrees with the germline gene, perhaps due to a read error. This rearrangement joins TRBV14 to TRBJ2-5; D is perhaps TRBD1 (6 bases). The CDR3 runs 15 residues. CDR1 SGHDN and CDR2 FVKESK come from the germline V gene. CDR3 protein: CASSLRDTGREAQYF. CDR3 sequence (DNA): TGTGCCAGCAGCCTCCGGGACACGGGAAGAGAGGCCCAGTACTTC.

This chain connects TRBV7-6 to TRBJ2-5; tentatively, D is TRBD1 (6 bases). CDR3 length: 16 residues. The V end was cut by 3 bases, the J end by 10 bases, with 24 bases between. The germline CDR1 and CDR2 sequences are SGHVS and FNYEAQ. The CDR3 region has the DNA TGTGCCAGCAGCTTGAAAGTCCCCCCGGGGACGGGACACCAGTACTTC. Translating gives CASSLKVPPGTGHQYF.

The rearrangement links TRBV19 to TRBJ1-3; 8 bases align to TRBD1. CDR1 LNHDA and CDR2 SQIVND come from the germline V gene (reference sequence). With 5 bases clipped from V and 4 bases from J, the junction kept 7 bases outside the gene matches. The CDR3 loop spans 15 amino acids. CDR3 coding DNA: TGTGCCAGTAGTGCAAGGACAGGGTTCGGAAACACCATATATTTT. This gives the protein CASSARTGFGNTIYF.

Written as DNA, the CDR3 is TGTGCCAGCAGGAAACTGGACGGGGGAGAAAAACTGTTTTTT. Residues: CASRKLDGGEKLFF. The V gene is TRBV27, the J gene TRBJ1-4, with D possibly matching TRBD1 (5 bases). This CDR3 contains 14 residues. V dropped 6 bases and J dropped 8 bases, with 16 bases sitting between them. Germline CDR1 is MNHEY and CDR2 is SMNVEV (reference sequence).